This is a list of T cell receptor beta chains from one sample in a study of T cell responses to AZD1222 COVID-19 vaccine. Profiled with immunoSEQ multiplex PCR; TCRdb holds only in-frame clones, not every one. The sample shows about 100,000 clones, more than 75% of them seen only once. The sample consisted of peripheral blood, taken 28 days after the second dose of the MenACWY control vaccine. Every receptor here comes from an adult who received the MenACWY meningococcal vaccine as a control. Each CDR3 is given without its conserved first and last residue. The order of the fields is CDR3 protein, J gene, CDR3 length, V gene.

AISSGLARTDTQY	TRBJ2-3	13	TRBV10-3
ASSEFTRQGNYGYT	TRBJ1-2	14	TRBV2
ASSLYPGRSYEQY	TRBJ2-7	13	TRBV11-2
ASRDSSNSPLH	TRBJ1-6	11	TRBV28
ASRPSTRLSGYT	TRBJ1-2	12	TRBV19
ASSDRLADLTDTQY	TRBJ2-3	14	TRBV25-1
ATSDFGLGGYNEQF	TRBJ2-1	14	TRBV24-1
ASSQEGKGYLYEQY	TRBJ2-7	14	TRBV3-1/TRBV3-2
ASSLGGEGATDTQY	TRBJ2-3	14	TRBV5-1
ASSQDPHVGGSTEAF	TRBJ1-1	15	TRBV4-2
ASSLSRQPQH	TRBJ1-5	10	TRBV7-9
ASSPVGARTEAF	TRBJ1-1	12	TRBV18
ASRLVGFPLYPQH	TRBJ1-5	13	TRBV12-2
ASSGPSGGKTQY	TRBJ2-5	12	TRBV6-2/TRBV6-3
ASSVGTFYEQY	TRBJ2-7	11	TRBV5-1
ASSSITGFSSGYT	TRBJ1-2	13	TRBV18
ASSSQGGTEAF	TRBJ1-1	11	TRBV19
ASSLGPGGESEKLF	TRBJ1-4	14	TRBV5-1
ASSLLGGSTPLH	TRBJ1-6	12	TRBV6-2/TRBV6-3
ATSGGGAYEQY	TRBJ2-7	11	TRBV24-1
ASSLSGGKETQY	TRBJ2-5	12	TRBV3-1/TRBV3-2
ASSVQGARTEAF	TRBJ1-1	12	TRBV5-4
ASRPWDAGVGNEQF	TRBJ2-1	14	TRBV2
ASSHHRSSGNTIY	TRBJ1-3	13	TRBV3-1/TRBV3-2
ASSYSGTGGNSPLH	TRBJ1-6	14	TRBV6-6
ASSFFWGARGANVLT	TRBJ2-6	15	TRBV7-8
ASSPMPGQDST	TRBJ1-2	11	TRBV7-2
ASSLASGLAGREQF	TRBJ2-1	14	TRBV5-6
ASSQDLIAGAAF	TRBJ1-1	12	TRBV4-3
ATRPPNDADTQY	TRBJ2-3	12	TRBV2
ASSFPKQAGTAKNIQY	TRBJ2-4	16	TRBV28
ASSSRHREETQY	TRBJ2-5	12	TRBV7-9
ASSLEPVTNRVHGYT	TRBJ1-2	15	TRBV5-1
ASSSTQGVIFEQY	TRBJ2-7	13	TRBV28
SVEREGGYT	TRBJ1-2	9	TRBV29-1